Here is one T cell receptor beta chain with its context. Trimming shortened V by 3 bases and J by 8 bases, and 17 bases separated the two germline ends. The CDR3 is 14 amino acids. Germline CDR1 and CDR2: SGHDT and YYEEEE. Sequenced by immunoSEQ multiplex PCR; TCRdb stores in-frame clones only, minus some. The data hold 60,000 to 80,000 clones, with around 90% observed a single time. This sample is drawn from a study of OX40 agonist ivuxolimab in advanced cancers. The chain employs TRBV5-6 and TRBJ1-1; D is possibly TRBD1 (6 bases). This receptor was obtained from an adult with an advanced solid tumor such as melanoma, head and neck, liver or kidney cancer. Sequencing used CD4+ or CD8+ T cells sorted from blood, obtained in a trial of the OX40 agonist ivuxolimab. The CDR3 nucleotides are TGTGCCAGCAGCTCCATGGACAGTCGGAGGGAAGCTTTCTTT. It translates to CASSSMDSRREAFF.